A single TCR beta chain is shown here with its context. This entry belongs to a study of blood T cell repertoires in COVID-19. For the study at large: Sources were T cells, B-cell-depleted T cells, or PBMCs; the material itself was cDNA or gDNA.

CDR3 length equals 14 residues. With 3 bases removed from V and 4 bases from J, the gap between germline ends came to 11 bases. Germline assignment: CDR1 MDHEN and CDR2 SYDVKM. The authors' processing: Reference gene primer amplification gave nucleated cell count estimates. Produced via immunoSEQ multiplex PCR; TCRdb's table is partial and in-frame only. The D gene and trimming were derived from the DNA, and the V and J assignments and clone size from that table. The sample lists around 70,000 clones; under 95% were seen once. The genes are TRBV28 and TRBJ2-3; tentative D call: TRBD1 (6 bases). Sequenced material: peripheral blood. The TCR sequence derives from a woman aged 55-69 years with active COVID-19. In DNA, the CDR3 is TGTGCCAGCAGTTTGGTGGCAGGGGCAGATACGCAGTATTTT. The encoded protein is CASSLVAGADTQYF.